These 18 T cell receptor beta chains came from one sample sequenced in a study of T-cell memory formation after mild COVID-19. TCRdb processed the 5' RACE reads anew with MiXCR; each CDR3 protein has one entry. The repertoire holds under 450,000 distinct CDR3 sequences, 20% to 25% seen once, with roughly 21% in the top ten. Source material: PBMCs or a T cell subset sorted from them (not recorded which). The receptors here all came from a man younger than 30 who had mild COVID-19 (a few samples of this study predate the infection). Cell type and time point are not known.

The rearrangement joins TRBV4-3 to TRBJ1-4, with D maybe TRBD1 (5 bases). This CDR3 comprises 13 residues. Trimming removed 0 bases from V and 10 bases from J, with 9 bases in between. CDR1 and CDR2 (germline): LGHNA, YSLEER. CDR3 in DNA: TGCGCCAGCAGCCAAGAAGCAGGGAGAAAACTGTTTTTT. This encodes CASSQEAGRKLFF.

This clonotype was counted a few times. The V call is TRBV5-1, the J call TRBJ2-5; 9 bases are shared with TRBD2. This CDR3 is built from 17 residues. Trimming cost V 2 bases and J 3 bases; bases outside gene matches: 11. CDR1 and CDR2 from the germline V gene are SGHRS and YFSETQ. The CDR3 loop reads CASSFYPRLAAEETQYF. Here the CDR3 DNA reads TGCGCCAGCAGCTTCTACCCCAGACTAGCGGCAGAAGAGACCCAGTACTTC.

This clonotype appeared a single time. The chain employs TRBV9 and TRBJ2-3; no clear D. The CDR3 loop spans 15 amino acids. V dropped 0 bases and J dropped 6 bases, with 14 bases sitting between them. Germline V CDR1 and CDR2: SGDLS, YYNGEE. The CDR3 region is CASSVASAGVDTQYF. For the CDR3, the DNA is TGTGCCAGCAGCGTAGCTTCGGCAGGTGTGGATACGCAGTATTTT.

The chain has TRBV19 and TRBJ1-5; perhaps TRBD1 as D (5 bases). The CDR3 covers 13 residues. Germline V lookup: CDR1 LNHDA, CDR2 SQIVND (reference sequence). V was trimmed by 2 bases and J by 6 bases, leaving 8 bases between them. The CDR3 DNA is TGTGCCAGTAGTATACCAGGGTTTCAGCCCCAGCATTTT. Its translation: CASSIPGFQPQHF. Full variable domain (remainder filled in from reference TRBV19 and TRBJ1-5): DGGITQSPKYLFRKEGQNVTLSCEQNLNHDAMYWYRQDPGQGLRLIYYSQIVNDFQKGDIAEGYSVSREKKESFPLTVTSAQKNPTAFYLCASSIPGFQPQHFGDGTRLSIL.

Many counts were recorded for this clonotype. The chain uses TRBV7-9 and TRBJ1-3; D not certain. V dropped 4 bases and J dropped 0 bases, with 7 bases sitting between them. Germline loops: CDR1 SEHNR, CDR2 FQNEAQ (reference sequence). This CDR3 has 14 amino acids. In DNA form, the CDR3 reads TGTGCCAGCAGCTCGGCAGGCTCTGGAAACACCATATATTTT. It translates to CASSSAGSGNTIYF. Based on the CDR3 plus reference TRBV7-9 and TRBJ1-3, the full variable domain is DTGVSQNPRHKITKRGQNVTFRCDPISEHNRLYWYRQTLGQGPEFLTYFQNEAQLEKSRLLSDRFSAERPKGSFSTLEIQRTEQGDSAMYLCASSSAGSGNTIYFGEGSWLTVV.

The table lists this clonotype with a few counts. This chain links TRBV4-2 with TRBJ1-6; 7 bases agree with TRBD1. The junction had 7 bases not matched to a gene; V was cut back by 5 bases and J by 6 bases. Germline V lookup: CDR1 LGHNA, CDR2 YNFKEQ. This CDR3 has 15 residues. This chain's CDR3 is CASSKPGQPNSPLHF. The CDR3 coding sequence is TGTGCCAGCAGCAAGCCGGGACAGCCTAATTCACCCCTCCACTTT.

This clonotype was detected many times. This chain joins TRBV12-3 or TRBV12-4 and TRBJ1-2, with 9 bases fitting TRBD1. The CDR3 has 13 residues. The V and J ends lost 6 bases and 8 bases, in that order; junction bases with no gene match: 7. This CDR3 is CASSTGQGYGYTF. The DNA for the CDR3 is TGTGCCAGCAGCACGGGACAGGGATACGGCTACACCTTC.

This clonotype was seen only a few times. V and J are TRBV6-5 and TRBJ2-7, with a weak D call TRBD1 (5 bases). CDR1 is MNHEY and CDR2 is SVGAGI in the germline V gene. CDR3 length: 13 amino acids. V was clipped by 0 bases and J by 3 bases, with 6 bases between them. The CDR3 reads CASSYSQGYEQYV. CDR3 nucleotide sequence: TGTGCCAGCAGTTACTCGCAGGGCTACGAGCAGTACGTC.

The sample holds a few counts of this clonotype. The chain has TRBV7-2 and TRBJ1-2; tentative D call: TRBD1 (6 bases). V lost 1 base and J 0 bases, leaving 12 bases between the germline ends. This CDR3 comprises 16 residues. Germline CDR1 SGHTA, CDR2 FQGNSA. The CDR3 reads CASSLGGQGTNYGYTF. The CDR3 DNA is TGTGCCAGCAGCTTAGGGGGGCAGGGAACTAACTATGGCTACACCTTC.

The rearrangement links TRBV27 to TRBJ1-5, with no clear D. This CDR3 region has 16 residues. The V end lost 2 bases, the J end lost 4 bases, and 15 bases lay between the germline ends. Germline assignment: CDR1 MNHEY and CDR2 SMNVEV (reference sequence). The CDR3 sequence: CASSLRAGGFNQPQHF. The CDR3 DNA sequence: TGTGCCAGCAGTTTAAGGGCAGGAGGATTTAATCAGCCCCAGCATTTT.

The chain employs TRBV19 and TRBJ2-5; D perhaps matches TRBD2 (6 bases). This CDR3 has 15 residues. CDR1 is LNHDA and CDR2 is SQIVND in the germline V gene (reference sequence). V was trimmed by 8 bases and J by 5 bases, leaving 21 bases between them. This chain's CDR3 is CASGPDYTSQETQYF. CDR3 in DNA: TGTGCCAGTGGCCCGGACTACACGAGCCAGGAGACCCAGTACTTC.

Remarks on this clonotype: At one of its ends the junction is not consistent with the germline gene, which may arise from a read error. The CDR3 here is CASRLAGGPSTDTQYF. The CDR3 nucleotides are TGTGCCAGCAGATTAGCGGGGGGGCCGAGCACAGATACGCAGTATTTT. The J gene is TRBJ2-3, the V gene TRBV12-3 or TRBV12-4; TRBD2 matches at 11 bases. The CDR3 spans 16 residues.

The J gene is TRBJ2-7, the V gene TRBV20-1, with D perhaps assigned TRBD1 or TRBD2 (5 bases each). Trimming cost V 3 bases and J 4 bases, with 16 bases left between them. This CDR3 region has 14 residues. The germline V gene encodes CDR1 DFQATT and CDR2 SNEGSKA (reference sequence). In DNA form, the CDR3 reads TGCAGTGCTAGCCCTCGGGGCAGGGAATACGAGCAGTACTTC. Amino acid sequence: CSASPRGREYEQYF.

This clonotype appeared a few times. The chain is built from TRBV11-2 and TRBJ1-1; 8 bases align to TRBD1. CDR1 SGHAT and CDR2 FQNNGV come from the germline V gene. The J segment lost 5 bases and the V segment lost 4 bases, leaving 9 bases of the junction unmatched. This CDR3 comprises 15 residues. This CDR3 is CASSYRGQGWTEAFF. The CDR3 DNA follows: TGTGCCAGCAGCTACCGCGGACAGGGATGGACTGAAGCTTTCTTT.

The chain carries TRBV7-9 and TRBJ2-5; TRBD1 agrees at 9 bases. V shed 7 bases and J 5 bases; nucleotides not matched to a gene: 8. This CDR3 contains 14 residues. Per the germline V gene, CDR1 is SEHNR and CDR2 is FQNEAQ (reference sequence). Here the CDR3 DNA reads TGTGCCAGCAAACTAACAGGGGGCTACGAGACCCAGTACTTC. The encoded protein is CASKLTGGYETQYF.

This clonotype was picked up one time. V and J are TRBV5-5 and TRBJ1-2; a possible D gene is TRBD1 (5 bases). Trimming cost V 5 bases and J 2 bases, with 13 bases left between them. This CDR3 region has 14 residues. Germline V lookup: CDR1 SGHKS, CDR2 YYEKEE (reference sequence). CDR3 nucleotides: TGTGCCAGCAGTCCCACCGCAGGGAACTATGGCTACACCTTC. Protein sequence: CASSPTAGNYGYTF.

The V call is TRBV4-3, the J call TRBJ1-1; the D gene is possibly TRBD1 (5 bases). Trimming left V 0 bases short and J 5 bases short, with 19 bases between. The CDR3 totals 17 residues. Germline lookup yields CDR1 LGHNA and CDR2 YSLEER. CDR3 amino acids: CASSQDLGGNVRTEAFF. The DNA for the CDR3 is TGCGCCAGCAGCCAAGATCTTGGGGGAAACGTTCGAACTGAAGCTTTCTTT.

This chain joins TRBV4-1 and TRBJ1-2; the D is unclear. The CDR3 spans 15 residues. Per the germline V gene, CDR1 is MGHRA and CDR2 is YSYEKL. Trimming removed 1 base at V and 1 base at J, with 10 bases between. The CDR3 coding sequence is TGCGCCAGCAGCCAAGCTACTTACGTTAACTATGGCTACACCTTC. Translation gives CASSQATYVNYGYTF.